Following are 16 T cell receptor beta chains from one sample sequenced in a study of CD8 T cells in ankylosing spondylitis. Notes on the study in general: Ankylosing spondylitis blood seemed to carry a telltale TCR beta motif made of under 10 highly homologous variants.

TCRdb reanalysed the 5' RACE reads using MiXCR and keeps one entry per CDR3 protein. There are some 220,000 distinct CDR3 sequences in the sample; approximately 7.4% occur only once, and approximately 15% lies in the top ten. These TCRs are of unknown antigen specificity. The sequenced sample consisted of blood, either unsorted or a sorted T cell fraction (not recorded which). The receptors shown here come from a male donor with ankylosing spondylitis.

The chain is built from TRBV11-2 and TRBJ1-2, with D possibly TRBD1 on 5 matching bases. This CDR3 is 15 amino acids long. CDR1 SGHAT and CDR2 FQNNGV come from the germline V gene. V lost 2 bases, J lost 7 bases, and 17 bases lay in between. In DNA form, the CDR3 reads TGTGCCAGCAGCTTATCGGCGGGACGCCCCTTTGGCTACACCTTC. The encoded protein is CASSLSAGRPFGYTF. Drawing the rest from reference TRBV11-2 and TRBJ1-2, the complete variable domain is EAGVAQSPRYKIIEKRQSVAFWCNPISGHATLYWYQQILGQGPKLLIQFQNNGVVDDSQLPKDRFSAERLKGVDSTLKIQPAKLEDSAVYLCASSLSAGRPFGYTFGSGTRLTVV.

The chain couples TRBV6-5 to TRBJ1-6, with D hard to call. V lost 0 bases to trimming and J lost 0 bases, with 15 bases between them. Germline V CDR1 and CDR2: MNHEY, SVGAGI. CDR3 length: 19 amino acids. Here the CDR3 reads CASSYSQWFGSSYNSPLHF. CDR3 in DNA: TGTGCCAGCAGTTACTCTCAGTGGTTCGGTAGCTCCTATAATTCACCCCTCCACTTT.

This clonotype occurred many times. The CDR3 loop is CSAEGMNTEAFF. In nucleotides, the CDR3 is TGCAGCGCCGAAGGTATGAACACTGAAGCTTTCTTT. This sequence joins TRBV29-1 and TRBJ1-1; D gene ambiguous. The V end was cut by 7 bases, the J end by 0 bases, with 9 bases between. Per the germline V gene, CDR1 is SQVTM and CDR2 is ANQGSEA. The CDR3 consists of 12 residues.

This clonotype appeared many times. V gene TRBV6-5 combines with J gene TRBJ2-7; D unresolved. In germline, CDR1 is MNHEY, CDR2 SVGAGI. V was trimmed by 6 bases and J by 4 bases, leaving 7 bases between them. The CDR3 is 11 residues long. CDR3 sequence: CASRGYYEQYF. The CDR3 bases are TGTGCCAGCAGGGGATATTACGAGCAGTACTTC.

As regards this clonotype: This may be a read error: a much more frequent sequence differs by one nucleotide. The genes are TRBV6-2 or TRBV6-3 and TRBJ1-1; no clear D gene. V was pared by 2 bases and J by 6 bases, with 4 bases between. The germline CDR1 and CDR2 sequences are MNHEY and SVGEGT. The CDR3 length is 11 residues. The CDR3 region has the DNA TGTGCCAGCAGTTACGGCCCTGAAGCTTTCTTT. Encoded protein: CASSYGPEAFF.

This clonotype has more than one count but fewer than ten. The chain combines TRBV5-6 with TRBJ1-2; possible D gene TRBD1, 6 bases. V was clipped by 0 bases and J by 7 bases, with 13 bases between them. The CDR3 covers 14 residues. Germline V gives CDR1 SGHDT, CDR2 YYEEEE. The CDR3 sequence: CASSLAGAGRGYTF. The CDR3 nucleotides are TGTGCCAGCAGCTTGGCGGGGGCCGGACGTGGCTACACCTTC. The variable domain in full, completed from reference TRBV5-6 and TRBJ1-2, reads DAGVTQSPTHLIKTRGQQVTLRCSPKSGHDTVSWYQQALGQGPQFIFQYYEEEERQRGNFPDRFSGHQFPNYSSELNVNALLLGDSALYLCASSLAGAGRGYTFGSGTRLTVV.

This rearrangement joins TRBV7-9 to TRBJ2-7; 10 bases align to TRBD2. This CDR3 comprises 15 residues. CDR1 is SEHNR and CDR2 is FQNEAQ in the germline V gene (reference sequence). Germline trimming cut 5 bases from V and 1 base from J; bases unmatched to any gene: 5. The CDR3 DNA reads TGTGCCAGCAGCAACCCGGGACTAGCGTCCTACGAGCAGTACTTC. Its translation is CASSNPGLASYEQYF.

This chain uses TRBV4-3 with TRBJ1-2; 7 bases line up with TRBD1. J gave up 3 bases and V 1 base, and 5 bases lay outside the gene matches. In germline, CDR1 is LGHNA, CDR2 YSLEER. The CDR3 runs 15 residues. The CDR3 DNA is TGCGCCAGCAGCCAAGGTTGGGGGACAGACTATGGCTACACCTTC. This codes for CASSQGWGTDYGYTF.

This clonotype has ten or more counts. The chain recombines TRBV29-1 with TRBJ2-2; no clear D. CDR1 and CDR2 from the germline V gene are SQVTM and ANQGSEA. V was trimmed by 4 bases and J by 5 bases, leaving 8 bases between them. CDR3 size: 12 residues. The CDR3 region has the DNA TGCAGCGTTGGTGTGGAAACCGGGGAGCTGTTTTTT. Amino acids: CSVGVETGELFF.

This clonotype appeared many times. This chain links TRBV5-1 with TRBJ2-2, with 10 bases aligning to TRBD2. V gave up 2 bases and J gave up 4 bases; unmatched junction bases: 5. Germline V gene data show CDR1 as SGHRS and CDR2 as YFSETQ. The CDR3 contains 16 residues. The CDR3 DNA reads TGCGCCAGCAGCTTCGTTGTAGCGGGGGGCACCGGGGAGCTGTTTTTT. Protein: CASSFVVAGGTGELFF.

In its sample, this clonotype was seen many times. This rearrangement joins TRBV7-2 to TRBJ2-1; perhaps TRBD2 as D (7 bases). The ends were cut back, 1 base at V and 2 bases at J, with 9 bases in the middle. Germline CDR1 reads SGHTA; CDR2 reads FQGNSA. The CDR3 totals 15 residues. The CDR3 here is CASSLVGGAYNEQFF. The CDR3 bases are TGTGCCAGCAGCTTAGTAGGGGGGGCCTACAATGAGCAGTTCTTC.

This clonotype was recorded many times. The chain joins TRBV12-3 or TRBV12-4 to TRBJ2-7; no reliable D call. The CDR3 consists of 13 residues. With 6 bases removed from V and 3 bases from J, the gap between germline ends came to 12 bases. CDR3 residues: CASSPGSIYEQYF. CDR3 bases: TGTGCCAGCAGCCCTGGGTCCATCTACGAGCAGTACTTC.

This clonotype came up a few times. The chain is built from TRBV6-1 and TRBJ2-7; D call uncertain. The CDR3 length is 13 residues. Trimming left V 6 bases short and J 0 bases short, with 9 bases between. Germline CDR1 is MNHNS and CDR2 is SASEGT. CDR3 protein: CASRTTLSYEQYF. The CDR3 DNA sequence: TGTGCCAGCAGAACCACCCTCTCCTACGAGCAGTACTTC.

This clonotype appeared a few times. This chain connects TRBV20-1 to TRBJ2-7, with 7 bases fitting TRBD2. This CDR3 has 15 residues. Germline V gene lookup returns CDR1 DFQATT and CDR2 SNEGSKA (reference sequence). With 0 bases clipped from V and 3 bases from J, the junction kept 8 bases outside the gene matches. CDR3 nucleotides: TGCAGTGCTAGAGATCTAAGCGGGGTTTTCTACGAGCAGTACTTC. The encoded protein is CSARDLSGVFYEQYF.

This clonotype has at least ten counts. CDR3 nucleotides: TGCGCCAGCAGCCCCCGGAGCGAAGAGACCCAGTACTTC. It yields the protein CASSPRSEETQYF. The V gene is TRBV5-1, the J gene TRBJ2-5; D not resolved. With 4 bases removed from V and 3 bases from J, the gap between germline ends came to 10 bases. Germline V CDR1 and CDR2: SGHRS, YFSETQ. CDR3 length: 13 residues.

This clonotype showed up many times. The V call is TRBV20-1, the J call TRBJ2-1; D unclear. Trimming cost V 5 bases and J 5 bases, with 4 bases left between them. Germline V lookup: CDR1 DFQATT, CDR2 SNEGSKA (reference sequence). CDR3 length: 10 residues. CDR3 region: CSAADNEQFF. Written as DNA, the CDR3 is TGCAGTGCTGCTGACAATGAGCAGTTCTTC.